Listed below are T cell receptor beta chains from one sample, sequenced in a study of shared clonotypes between healthy human individuals. The data were produced by immunoSEQ multiplex PCR, yet TCRdb's version contains in-frame clones alone and is incomplete. The data contain around 720,000 clones, about three quarters of them singletons. Specimen: memory CD4+ T cells sorted from blood. Every receptor here comes from a woman aged 25 to 45 in good health. The CDR3 runs from the conserved cysteine through the conserved F or W. The order of the fields is CDR3 protein, CDR3 DNA, V gene, J gene, clone size, D gene. The D gene is left open where the match is weak. Size values are once, few and many counts, or a class for expanded clones, and some rows have none.

CDR3aa: CASSRGTPGNEQFF
CDR3nt: TGTGCCAGCAGCCGAGGGACCCCCGGTAATGAGCAGTTCTTC
v_gene: TRBV6-5
j_gene: TRBJ2-1
abundance: few
d_gene: NA

CDR3aa: CASSLTGAVTEAFF
CDR3nt: TGTGCCAGCAGCTTAACAGGGGCGGTGACTGAAGCTTTCTTT
v_gene: TRBV7-3
j_gene: TRBJ1-1
abundance: NA
d_gene: NA

CDR3aa: CASSPGNRVGTQYF
CDR3nt: TGTGCCAGTAGCCCAGGCAACAGGGTCGGGACCCAGTACTTC
v_gene: TRBV19
j_gene: TRBJ2-5
abundance: NA
d_gene: NA

CDR3aa: CASSSIGTSYEQYF
CDR3nt: TGTGCCAGCAGTTCGATCGGGACCTCCTACGAGCAGTACTTC
v_gene: TRBV28
j_gene: TRBJ2-7
abundance: NA
d_gene: NA

CDR3aa: CASRDNRGPTTDTQYF
CDR3nt: TGTGCCAGCAGGGATAACAGGGGGCCCACCACAGATACGCAGTATTTT
v_gene: TRBV28
j_gene: TRBJ2-3
abundance: few
d_gene: TRBD1

CDR3aa: CASSSSSQLNTGELFF
CDR3nt: TGTGCCAGCAGCTCCTCTTCCCAGTTGAACACCGGGGAGCTGTTTTTT
v_gene: TRBV7-2
j_gene: TRBJ2-2
abundance: few
d_gene: NA

CDR3aa: CASGRGANVLTF
CDR3nt: TGTGCCAGTGGACGAGGGGCCAACGTCCTGACTTTC
v_gene: TRBV27
j_gene: TRBJ2-6
abundance: NA
d_gene: NA

CDR3aa: CASSPRTDYNEQFF
CDR3nt: TGTGCCAGCAGCCCAAGGACAGATTACAATGAGCAGTTCTTC
v_gene: TRBV5-5
j_gene: TRBJ2-1
abundance: NA
d_gene: NA

CDR3aa: CASSLNADSPLHF
CDR3nt: TGTGCCAGCAGCCTAAATGCAGATTCACCCCTCCACTTT
v_gene: TRBV7-9
j_gene: TRBJ1-6
abundance: NA
d_gene: NA

CDR3aa: CASTPGGTNGYTF
CDR3nt: TGTGCCAGCACCCCAGGGGGGACTAATGGCTACACCTTC
v_gene: TRBV28
j_gene: TRBJ1-2
abundance: NA
d_gene: TRBD1

CDR3aa: CASSQDSGTDTQYF
CDR3nt: TGTGCCAGCAGCCAAGATTCGGGAACAGATACGCAGTATTTT
v_gene: TRBV4-2
j_gene: TRBJ2-3
abundance: NA
d_gene: NA

CDR3aa: CASRLGLAGIYEQYF
CDR3nt: TGTGCCAGCAGACTGGGACTAGCGGGAATCTACGAGCAGTACTTC
v_gene: TRBV5-6
j_gene: TRBJ2-7
abundance: NA
d_gene: TRBD2

CDR3aa: CASSQRPSSGASTDTQYF
CDR3nt: TGCGCCAGCAGCCAACGGCCCTCTAGCGGAGCCAGCACAGATACGCAGTATTTT
v_gene: TRBV4-1
j_gene: TRBJ2-3
abundance: once
d_gene: TRBD2

CDR3aa: CASSLNSQGLDTQYF
CDR3nt: TGTGCCAGCAGCTTAAACTCTCAGGGGTTGGATACGCAGTATTTT
v_gene: TRBV7-3
j_gene: TRBJ2-3
abundance: NA
d_gene: NA

CDR3aa: CASSIGTSVLAGSYEQYF
CDR3nt: TGTGCCAGTAGTATAGGGACGTCGGTACTAGCGGGATCCTACGAGCAGTACTTC
v_gene: TRBV19
j_gene: TRBJ2-7
abundance: NA
d_gene: TRBD2

CDR3aa: CASSFTDSYEQYF
CDR3nt: TGTGCCAGCAGCTTCACAGATTCCTACGAGCAGTACTTC
v_gene: TRBV7-2
j_gene: TRBJ2-7
abundance: few
d_gene: NA

CDR3aa: CAIREQPSGYNEQFF
CDR3nt: TGTGCCATCAGGGAACAACCTAGCGGTTACAATGAGCAGTTCTTC
v_gene: TRBV10-3
j_gene: TRBJ2-1
abundance: NA
d_gene: TRBD2

CDR3aa: CASSYNGQGNSPLHF
CDR3nt: TGTGCCAGCAGTTACAACGGACAGGGGAATTCACCCCTCCACTTT
v_gene: TRBV6-5
j_gene: TRBJ1-6
abundance: NA
d_gene: TRBD1

CDR3aa: CASSVSGSQGYTF
CDR3nt: TGCGCCAGCAGCGTATCAGGGTCTCAAGGCTACACCTTC
v_gene: TRBV5-1
j_gene: TRBJ1-2
abundance: once
d_gene: NA

CDR3aa: CSASAPGQYF
CDR3nt: TGCAGTGCTAGCGCCCCTGGGCAGTACTTC
v_gene: TRBV20-1
j_gene: TRBJ2-7
abundance: NA
d_gene: NA

CDR3aa: CASSLQGDEAFF
CDR3nt: TGCGCCAGCAGCTTACAGGGGGATGAAGCTTTCTTT
v_gene: TRBV5-1
j_gene: TRBJ1-1
abundance: many
d_gene: TRBD1

CDR3aa: CASSIGAGGTYEQYF
CDR3nt: TGTGCCAGTAGTATAGGGGCAGGGGGGACCTACGAGCAGTACTTC
v_gene: TRBV19
j_gene: TRBJ2-7
abundance: NA
d_gene: NA

CDR3aa: CASRGGRGNQPQHF
CDR3nt: TGTGCCAGCAGAGGGGGGCGGGGCAATCAGCCCCAGCATTTT
v_gene: TRBV27
j_gene: TRBJ1-5
abundance: NA
d_gene: NA

CDR3aa: CASSLFGQRETQYF
CDR3nt: TGTGCCAGCAGCTTATTTGGGCAGCGCGAGACCCAGTACTTC
v_gene: TRBV7-2
j_gene: TRBJ2-5
abundance: NA
d_gene: NA

CDR3aa: CASSRGQIEAFF
CDR3nt: TGTGCCAGTAGCCGCGGACAGATTGAAGCTTTCTTT
v_gene: TRBV19
j_gene: TRBJ1-1
abundance: NA
d_gene: NA

CDR3aa: CASSWGQGPNYGYTF
CDR3nt: TGCGCCAGCAGCTGGGGACAGGGTCCCAACTATGGCTACACCTTC
v_gene: TRBV5-1
j_gene: TRBJ1-2
abundance: NA
d_gene: TRBD1

CDR3aa: CASRPTTSEVYEQYF
CDR3nt: TGTGCCAGCAGACCAACCACTAGCGAGGTCTACGAGCAGTACTTC
v_gene: TRBV28
j_gene: TRBJ2-7
abundance: NA
d_gene: TRBD2

CDR3aa: CASSFGSGRGGNEQFF
CDR3nt: TGTGCCAGCAGCTTCGGTAGCGGGAGGGGTGGTAATGAGCAGTTCTTC
v_gene: TRBV7-7
j_gene: TRBJ2-1
abundance: NA
d_gene: TRBD2

CDR3aa: CASSTTGDDYEQYF
CDR3nt: TGTGCCAGCAGCACCACAGGGGACGACTACGAGCAGTACTTC
v_gene: TRBV7-2
j_gene: TRBJ2-7
abundance: few
d_gene: TRBD1

CDR3aa: CASSPFRVASGYTF
CDR3nt: TGTGCCAGCAGTCCATTCAGGGTCGCGAGTGGCTACACCTTC
v_gene: TRBV7-8
j_gene: TRBJ1-2
abundance: few
d_gene: NA

CDR3aa: CASSWGGEGNTIYF
CDR3nt: TGTGCCAGCAGCTGGGGCGGAGAGGGAAACACCATATATTTT
v_gene: TRBV7-9
j_gene: TRBJ1-3
abundance: NA
d_gene: NA

CDR3aa: CASSRQGTSGRYEQYF
CDR3nt: TGTGCCAGCAGCCGTCAAGGGACTAGCGGGAGATACGAGCAGTACTTC
v_gene: TRBV11-2
j_gene: TRBJ2-7
abundance: NA
d_gene: TRBD2

CDR3aa: CSAKMDSMNTEAFF
CDR3nt: TGCAGCGCAAAGATGGACAGCATGAACACTGAAGCTTTCTTT
v_gene: TRBV29-1
j_gene: TRBJ1-1
abundance: NA
d_gene: NA

CDR3aa: CASSLDGGSYNEQFF
CDR3nt: TGCGCCAGCAGCTTGGATGGGGGCTCCTACAATGAGCAGTTCTTC
v_gene: TRBV5-1
j_gene: TRBJ2-1
abundance: NA
d_gene: NA

CDR3aa: CASSIQGGQPQHF
CDR3nt: TGTGCCAGTAGTATCCAGGGTGGTCAGCCCCAGCATTTT
v_gene: TRBV19
j_gene: TRBJ1-5
abundance: NA
d_gene: NA

CDR3aa: CASSEEDRRFQETQYF
CDR3nt: TGTGCCAGCAGTGAGGAGGACAGGCGATTCCAAGAGACCCAGTACTTC
v_gene: TRBV4-2
j_gene: TRBJ2-5
abundance: NA
d_gene: TRBD1

CDR3aa: CASSLAGRGTDTQYF
CDR3nt: TGCGCCAGCAGCTTGGCCGGGAGAGGGACAGATACGCAGTATTTT
v_gene: TRBV5-1
j_gene: TRBJ2-3
abundance: NA
d_gene: NA

CDR3aa: CASSPTSSGNTIYF
CDR3nt: TGCGCCAGCAGCCCTACAAGCTCTGGAAACACCATATATTTT
v_gene: TRBV5-1
j_gene: TRBJ1-3
abundance: NA
d_gene: NA

CDR3aa: CATSSPGQGNYGYTF
CDR3nt: TGTGCCACCAGCAGTCCGGGACAGGGTAACTATGGCTACACCTTC
v_gene: TRBV15
j_gene: TRBJ1-2
abundance: NA
d_gene: TRBD1

CDR3aa: CSVVRGEQFF
CDR3nt: TGCAGCGTTGTGAGAGGGGAGCAGTTCTTC
v_gene: TRBV29-1
j_gene: TRBJ2-1
abundance: NA
d_gene: NA

CDR3aa: CAWRGRDRVGYNEQFF
CDR3nt: TGTGCCTGGAGGGGAAGAGACAGGGTGGGCTACAATGAGCAGTTCTTC
v_gene: TRBV30
j_gene: TRBJ2-1
abundance: NA
d_gene: TRBD1

CDR3aa: CASSLSKNIQYF
CDR3nt: TGTGCCAGCAGTTTATCCAAAAACATTCAGTACTTC
v_gene: TRBV28
j_gene: TRBJ2-4
abundance: NA
d_gene: NA

CDR3aa: CASSLRPLAGGPNEQFF
CDR3nt: TGTGCCAGCAGCCTTAGACCACTAGCGGGAGGTCCCAATGAGCAGTTCTTC
v_gene: TRBV9
j_gene: TRBJ2-1
abundance: NA
d_gene: TRBD2

CDR3aa: CASSLVSGAGTEAFF
CDR3nt: TGCGCCAGCAGCTTGGTTTCAGGGGCGGGAACTGAAGCTTTCTTT
v_gene: TRBV5-1
j_gene: TRBJ1-1
abundance: NA
d_gene: NA

CDR3aa: CSAGPLSGHEQYF
CDR3nt: TGCAGCGCCGGGCCCCTCAGCGGCCACGAGCAGTACTTC
v_gene: TRBV29-1
j_gene: TRBJ2-7
abundance: NA
d_gene: NA

CDR3aa: CASSSGGSETQYF
CDR3nt: TGTGCCAGCAGTTCTGGGGGGTCAGAGACCCAGTACTTC
v_gene: TRBV28
j_gene: TRBJ2-5
abundance: NA
d_gene: NA

CDR3aa: CASMRVSDGYTF
CDR3nt: TGTGCCAGCATGAGGGTATCGGATGGCTACACCTTC
v_gene: TRBV28
j_gene: TRBJ1-2
abundance: few
d_gene: NA

CDR3aa: CASSIRLAGIQETQYF
CDR3nt: TGTGCCAGTAGTATCAGACTAGCGGGCATCCAAGAGACCCAGTACTTC
v_gene: TRBV19
j_gene: TRBJ2-5
abundance: NA
d_gene: TRBD2